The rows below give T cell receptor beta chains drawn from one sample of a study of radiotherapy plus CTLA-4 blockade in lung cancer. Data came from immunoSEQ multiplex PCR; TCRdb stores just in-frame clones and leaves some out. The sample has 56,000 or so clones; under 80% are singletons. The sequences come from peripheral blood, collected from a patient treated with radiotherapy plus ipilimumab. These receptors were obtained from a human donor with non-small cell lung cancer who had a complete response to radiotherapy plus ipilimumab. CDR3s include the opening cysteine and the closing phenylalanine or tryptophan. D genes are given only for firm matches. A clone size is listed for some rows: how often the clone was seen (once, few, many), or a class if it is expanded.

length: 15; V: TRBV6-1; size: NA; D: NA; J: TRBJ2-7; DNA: TGTGCCAGCAGTGAAGGAGCCACGTCCTCCTACGAGCAGTACTTC; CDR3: CASSEGATSSYEQYF
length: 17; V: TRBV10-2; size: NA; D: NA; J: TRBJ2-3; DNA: TGCGCCAGCAGTGACCAAGGTGGGCGGGATATCGTGGATACGCAGTATTTT; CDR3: CASSDQGGRDIVDTQYF
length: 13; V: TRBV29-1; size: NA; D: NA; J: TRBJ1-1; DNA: TGCAGCGTCCTAGACTTGGTTAACACTGAAGCTTTCTTT; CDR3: CSVLDLVNTEAFF
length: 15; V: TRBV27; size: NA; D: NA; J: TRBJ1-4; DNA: TGTGCCAGCCACATATTGCAGGGATGGAAGGAAAAACTGTTTTTT; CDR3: CASHILQGWKEKLFF
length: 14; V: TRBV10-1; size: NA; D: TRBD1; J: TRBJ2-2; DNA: TGCGCCAGCAGTGACCACAGGGGCACCGGGGAGCTGTTTTTT; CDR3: CASSDHRGTGELFF
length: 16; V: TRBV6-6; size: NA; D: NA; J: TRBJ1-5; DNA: TGTGCCAGCCGGACACAGCTCGGAAATAGCAATCAGCCCCAGCATTTT; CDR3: CASRTQLGNSNQPQHF
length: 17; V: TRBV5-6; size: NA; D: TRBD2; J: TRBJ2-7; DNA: TGTGCCAGCAGCTCCATAGGACTAGCGGGGGGCTCCTACGAGCAGTACTTC; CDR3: CASSSIGLAGGSYEQYF
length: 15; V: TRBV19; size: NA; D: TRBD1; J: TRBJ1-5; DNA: TGTGCCAGTACTCGACAGGGGGAAGGCAATCAGCCCCAGCATTTT; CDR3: CASTRQGEGNQPQHF
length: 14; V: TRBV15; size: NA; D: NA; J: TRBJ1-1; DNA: TGTGCCACCCAGCGAGGGCGTCTGAACACTGAAGCTTTCTTT; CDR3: CATQRGRLNTEAFF
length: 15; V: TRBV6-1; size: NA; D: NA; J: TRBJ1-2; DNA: TGTGCCAGCGTGGACATTCCTGAAAATAACTATGGCTACACCTTC; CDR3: CASVDIPENNYGYTF
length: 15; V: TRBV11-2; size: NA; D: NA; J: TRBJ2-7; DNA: TGTGCCAGCAGCTCATATGGGACAAACTCCTACGAGCAGTACTTC; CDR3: CASSSYGTNSYEQYF
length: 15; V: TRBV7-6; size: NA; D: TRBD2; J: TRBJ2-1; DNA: TGTGCCAGCAGCTTAGCAGGTCAAACGGGGGGTGAGCAGTTCTTC; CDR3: CASSLAGQTGGEQFF
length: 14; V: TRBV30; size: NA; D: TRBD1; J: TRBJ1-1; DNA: TGTGCCTGGAGGGGGACAGGGGGGGACACTGAAGCTTTCTTT; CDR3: CAWRGTGGDTEAFF
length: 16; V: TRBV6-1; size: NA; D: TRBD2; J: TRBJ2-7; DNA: TGTGCCAGCAGTGGCGGGGGGCCGCGGAAGTCCTACGAGCAGTACTTC; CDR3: CASSGGGPRKSYEQYF
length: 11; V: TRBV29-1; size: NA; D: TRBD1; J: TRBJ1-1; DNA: TGCAGCGTTGCGGTGGACAGGGGAACTTTCTTT; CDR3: CSVAVDRGTFF
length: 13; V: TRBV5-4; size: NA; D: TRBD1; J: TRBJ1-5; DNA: TGTGCCAGCAGCACAGGGGCGCAATCGCCCCAGCATTTT; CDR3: CASSTGAQSPQHF
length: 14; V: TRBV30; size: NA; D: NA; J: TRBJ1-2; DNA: TGTGCCTGGAGTGTACATCGAACAAACTATGGCTACACCTTC; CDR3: CAWSVHRTNYGYTF
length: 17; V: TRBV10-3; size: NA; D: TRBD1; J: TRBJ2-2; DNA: TGTGCCATCAGTGTTATCCCGAGACAGGGTGGCACCGGGGAGCTGTTTTTT; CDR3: CAISVIPRQGGTGELFF
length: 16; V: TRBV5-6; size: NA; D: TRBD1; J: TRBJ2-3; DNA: TGTGCCAGCAGCTCGGTTCAGGGGGCTAGCACAGATACGCAGTATTTT; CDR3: CASSSVQGASTDTQYF
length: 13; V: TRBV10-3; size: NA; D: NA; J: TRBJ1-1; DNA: TGTGCCATCAGTGAGTCGAAAGAGACTGAAGCTTTCTTT; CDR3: CAISESKETEAFF
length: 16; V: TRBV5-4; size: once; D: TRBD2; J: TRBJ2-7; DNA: TGTGCCAGCAGCTTGACTAGCGGGGGGGCACCCTACGAGCAGTACTTC; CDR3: CASSLTSGGAPYEQYF
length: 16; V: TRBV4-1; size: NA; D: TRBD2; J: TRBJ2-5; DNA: TGCGCCAGCAGCCTAAGACTAGCGGGGGGGCCAGAGACCCAGTACTTC; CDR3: CASSLRLAGGPETQYF
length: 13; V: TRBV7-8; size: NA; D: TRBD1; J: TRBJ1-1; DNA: TGTGCCAGCAGCATCCGACAGGGTGGTGAAGCTTTCTTT; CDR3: CASSIRQGGEAFF
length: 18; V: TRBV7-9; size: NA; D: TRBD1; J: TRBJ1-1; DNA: TGTGCCAGCAGAGTCCGACGGGACAGGGTGGGTTTGAACACTGAAGCTTTCTTT; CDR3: CASRVRRDRVGLNTEAFF
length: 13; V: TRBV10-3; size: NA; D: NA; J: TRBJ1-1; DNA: TGTGCCATCAGGTCACAGGGGAACACTGAAGCTTTCTTT; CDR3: CAIRSQGNTEAFF
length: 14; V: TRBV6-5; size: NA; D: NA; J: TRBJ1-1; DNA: TGTGCCAGCAGGTACGGCGACAGGAACACTGAAGCTTTCTTT; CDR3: CASRYGDRNTEAFF
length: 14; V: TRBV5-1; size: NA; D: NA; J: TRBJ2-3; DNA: TGCGCCAGCAGCTTGAATAACTCGCCAGATACGCAGTATTTT; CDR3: CASSLNNSPDTQYF
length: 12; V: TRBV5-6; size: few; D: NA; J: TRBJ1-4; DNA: TGTGCCAGCAGCGTACATCGTGAAAAACTGTTTTTT; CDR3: CASSVHREKLFF
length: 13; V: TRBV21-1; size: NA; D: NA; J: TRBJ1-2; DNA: TGTGCCAGCAGCGAATGGACAGGGGATGGCTACACCTTC; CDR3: CASSEWTGDGYTF
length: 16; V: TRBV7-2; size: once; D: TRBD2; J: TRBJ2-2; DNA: TGTGCCAGCAGCCCCCGGACTAGCGGTACCACCGGGGAGCTGTTTTTT; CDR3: CASSPRTSGTTGELFF
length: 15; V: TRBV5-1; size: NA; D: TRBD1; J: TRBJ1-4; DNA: TGCGCCAGCAGCTTGGGGGACAGAGGGGTTGAAAAACTGTTTTTT; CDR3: CASSLGDRGVEKLFF
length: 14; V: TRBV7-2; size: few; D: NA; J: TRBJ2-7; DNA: TGTGCCAGCAGCTTAGGGGGGGTAAGGGGCGAGCAGTACTTC; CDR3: CASSLGGVRGEQYF
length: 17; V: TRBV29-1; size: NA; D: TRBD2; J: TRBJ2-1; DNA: TGCAGCGTTGAAGGGACTAGCGGGAGCTCCCACTACAATGAGCAGTTCTTC; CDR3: CSVEGTSGSSHYNEQFF
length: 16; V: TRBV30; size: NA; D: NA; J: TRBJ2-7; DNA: TGTGCCTGGAGCGCCTTGCGGCGGGGGCCCCTTGGTGGGCAGTACTTC; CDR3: CAWSALRRGPLGGQYF
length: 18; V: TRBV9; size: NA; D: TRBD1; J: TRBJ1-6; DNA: TGTGCCAGCAGCGTAGGTCCCCCGGACAGGGGATCAAGGTCACCCCTCCACTTT; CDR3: CASSVGPPDRGSRSPLHF
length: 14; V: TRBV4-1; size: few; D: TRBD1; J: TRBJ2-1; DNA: TGCGCCAGCAGCCAAGAAGACAGGGGCTATGAGCAGTTCTTC; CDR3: CASSQEDRGYEQFF
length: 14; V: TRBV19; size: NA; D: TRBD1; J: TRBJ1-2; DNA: TGTGCCAGTAGCTCGGGACAGGCCTACTATGGCTACACCTTC; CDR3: CASSSGQAYYGYTF
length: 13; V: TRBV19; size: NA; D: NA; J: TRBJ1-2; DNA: TGTGCCAGTACCATGGGGGGTAACTATGGCTACACCTTC; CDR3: CASTMGGNYGYTF
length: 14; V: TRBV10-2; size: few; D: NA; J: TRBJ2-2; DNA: TGCGCCAGCAGGCAGGGGGGAAGCACCGGGGAGCTGTTTTTT; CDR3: CASRQGGSTGELFF
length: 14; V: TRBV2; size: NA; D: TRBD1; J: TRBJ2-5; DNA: TGTGCCAGCAGTGATGGGACAGGGGTGGGGACCCAGTACTTC; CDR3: CASSDGTGVGTQYF
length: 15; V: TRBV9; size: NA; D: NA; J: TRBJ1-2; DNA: TGTGCCAGCAGCCCCTCTTGGGGGGGGGCGGGTGGCTACACCTTC; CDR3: CASSPSWGGAGGYTF
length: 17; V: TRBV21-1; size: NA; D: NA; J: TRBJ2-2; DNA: TGTGCCAGCAGCATACTAGCGGGAGGGCCTGGCACCGGGGAGCTGTTTTTT; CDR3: CASSILAGGPGTGELFF
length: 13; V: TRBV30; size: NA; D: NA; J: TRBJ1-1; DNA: TGTGCCTGGAGTGTACGAGTGAACACTGAAGCTTTCTTT; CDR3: CAWSVRVNTEAFF
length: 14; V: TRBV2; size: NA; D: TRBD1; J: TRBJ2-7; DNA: TGTGCCAGCAGCCTCGGGACAGGGGCTTACGAGCAGTACTTC; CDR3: CASSLGTGAYEQYF
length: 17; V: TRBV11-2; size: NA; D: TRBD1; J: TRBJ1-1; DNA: TGTGCCAGCACCCCGTACCGGGACAGTTTCATGAACACTGAAGCTTTCTTT; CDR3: CASTPYRDSFMNTEAFF
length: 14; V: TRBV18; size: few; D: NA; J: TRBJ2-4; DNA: TGTGCCAGCTCACCACAGGGGAACAAAAACATTCAGTACTTC; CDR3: CASSPQGNKNIQYF
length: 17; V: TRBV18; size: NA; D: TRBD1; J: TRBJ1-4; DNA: TGTGCCAGCTCACCAGCCGGGGTGGGACAGTCTATTGAAAAACTGTTTTTT; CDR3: CASSPAGVGQSIEKLFF
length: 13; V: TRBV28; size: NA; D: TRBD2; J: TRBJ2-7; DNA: TGTGCCAGCAGTTCCGGGGGGAAGGTCGAGCAGTACTTC; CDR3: CASSSGGKVEQYF
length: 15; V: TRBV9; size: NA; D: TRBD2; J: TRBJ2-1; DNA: TGTGCCAGCAGCGAGGGACTAGCGGGGGGTCTTGAGCAGTTCTTC; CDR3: CASSEGLAGGLEQFF
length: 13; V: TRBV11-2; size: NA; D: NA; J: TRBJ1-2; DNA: TGTGCCAGCAGCGCAGGGGTGGATTATGGCTACACCTTC; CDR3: CASSAGVDYGYTF
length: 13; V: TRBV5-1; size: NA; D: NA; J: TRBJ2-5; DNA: TGCGCCAGCAGCTTGGCCAGGCAGGAGACCCAGTACTTC; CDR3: CASSLARQETQYF